The next 28 T cell receptor beta chains were all read from a single sample in a study of T cells after somatic rescue of genetic block. The table came from immunoSEQ multiplex PCR; TCRdb's copy has only in-frame clones and leaves some out. The profile shows 55,000 to 70,000 clones, roughly 90% of them singletons. The sample consisted of peripheral blood mononuclear cells (PBMCs). Source of these receptors: a middle-aged man.

The genes are TRBV14 and TRBJ2-2, with D unresolved. Germline V CDR1 and CDR2: SGHDN, FVKESK. The CDR3 contains 14 residues. Trimming left V 6 bases short and J 6 bases short, with 14 bases between. The CDR3 bases are TGTGCCAGCAGTTCGATTGTATTATCCGGGGAGCTGTTTTTT. Amino acid sequence: CASSSIVLSGELFF.

The CDR3: CASSPLDRAGTDTQYF. The CDR3, as DNA: TGTGCCAGCAGCCCCTTGGACAGGGCTGGCACAGATACGCAGTATTTT. The chain joins TRBV7-6 to TRBJ2-3, with 8 bases fitting TRBD1. Germline-derived CDR1 and CDR2 are SGHVS and FNYEAQ. The J segment lost 1 base and the V segment lost 5 bases, leaving 8 bases of the junction unmatched. The CDR3 runs to 16 residues.

V and J are TRBV5-3 and TRBJ1-5; D remains ambiguous. TRBV5-3 carries the ORF label, with uncertain function. The CDR3 runs 11 residues. V gave up 4 bases and J gave up 7 bases, with 6 bases separating them. CDR3 DNA: TGTGCCAGAAGCGCGGACCAGCCCCAGCATTTT. This codes for CARSADQPQHF.

V and J are TRBV5-6 and TRBJ2-5, with 7 positions matching TRBD2. The CDR3 has 14 amino acids. Germline V gene data show CDR1 as SGHDT and CDR2 as YYEEEE. V lost 0 bases and J lost 2; bases outside the gene matches: 1. CDR3 in DNA: TGTGCCAGCAGCTTGGGCGGGGGACAAGAGACCCAGTACTTC. Encoded protein: CASSLGGGQETQYF.

V is TRBV27 and J is TRBJ1-2; D is undetermined. V lost 4 bases to trimming and J lost 6 bases, with 15 bases between them. Germline V gene sequence: CDR1 MNHEY, CDR2 SMNVEV (reference sequence). This CDR3 has 14 residues. The CDR3 sequence: CASSSADQEDGYTF. DNA of the CDR3: TGTGCCAGCAGTTCCGCTGACCAGGAGGATGGCTACACCTTC.

This clone was recorded once. This chain uses TRBV20-1 with TRBJ2-1; no clear D gene. The V gene lost 6 bases and the J gene lost 7 bases, with 7 bases spanning the gap. Germline loops: CDR1 DFQATT, CDR2 SNEGSKA (reference sequence). The CDR3 totals 10 residues. As DNA, the CDR3 is TGCAGTGCGTATGGGAATGAGCAGTTCTTC. As protein: CSAYGNEQFF.

The chain links TRBV18 to TRBJ1-1, with D perhaps matching TRBD1 (5 bases). V was pared by 10 bases and J by 0 bases, with 12 bases between. The CDR3 runs 13 residues. From germline, CDR1 is KGHSH and CDR2 LQKENI. The CDR3 sequence: CANLGGMNTEAFF. In nucleotides, the CDR3 is TGTGCCAACCTCGGGGGGATGAACACTGAAGCTTTCTTT.

V usage is TRBV23-1 and J usage is TRBJ2-7, with TRBD1 matching over 8 bases. TRBV23-1 has ORF status, its function being uncertain. The trim removed 8 bases at V and 3 bases at J, leaving 9 bases unmatched. This CDR3 contains 14 residues. The CDR3 sequence is CASAPGQVLYEQYF. CDR3 nucleotides: TGCGCCAGCGCACCGGGACAGGTCCTCTACGAGCAGTACTTC.

The genes are TRBV15 and TRBJ1-4; the D is unclear. The V end was cut by 0 bases, the J end by 0 bases, with 5 bases between. CDR3 size: 15 residues. Per the germline V gene, CDR1 is LNHNV and CDR2 is YYDKDF (reference sequence). The CDR3 loop is CATSRDRTTNEKLFF. The CDR3 DNA is TGTGCCACCAGCAGAGATCGAACAACTAATGAAAAACTGTTTTTT.

The chain carries TRBV4-1 and TRBJ1-2; 7 nucleotides line up with TRBD1. CDR1 MGHRA and CDR2 YSYEKL come from the germline V gene. The CDR3 runs to 15 residues. The J segment lost 7 bases and the V segment lost 4 bases, leaving 12 bases of the junction unmatched. CDR3 in amino acids: CASSPREGASVGYTF. In DNA form, the CDR3 reads TGCGCCAGCAGCCCCCGGGAGGGGGCCTCCGTTGGCTACACCTTC.

The chain uses TRBV7-2 and TRBJ2-7; 10 bases map to TRBD1. V lost 5 bases, J lost 6 bases, and 4 bases stayed unmatched. The germline gives CDR1 SGHTA, CDR2 FQGNSA. This CDR3 contains 13 residues. CDR3 sequence: CASSATGGSEQYF. The CDR3 DNA is TGTGCCAGCAGCGCGACAGGGGGCTCCGAGCAGTACTTC.

The chain couples TRBV25-1 to TRBJ1-3; no reliable D call. Germline V gene data show CDR1 as MGHDK and CDR2 as SYGVNS. This CDR3 has 14 residues. V was cut by 6 bases and J by 2 bases, with 11 bases left in between. The CDR3 coding sequence is TGTGCCAGCAGCTCACGGACTGCTGGAAACACCATATATTTT. The encoded protein is CASSSRTAGNTIYF.

V usage is TRBV5-1 and J usage is TRBJ2-3, with 10 bases lining up with TRBD2. The V and J ends lost 4 bases and 4 bases, in that order; junction bases with no gene match: 6. The CDR3 runs to 15 residues. Looked up from germline, CDR1 is SGHRS and CDR2 is YFSETQ. Written as DNA, the CDR3 is TGCGCCAGCAGCCCCGGGACTAGCGCTGCAGATACGCAGTATTTT. Protein product: CASSPGTSAADTQYF.

V is TRBV4-3 and J is TRBJ1-5; no firm D call. Trimming removed 2 bases from V and 0 bases from J, with 8 bases in between. This CDR3 comprises 15 residues. Germline-derived CDR1 and CDR2 are LGHNA and YSLEER. The CDR3 DNA follows: TGCGCCAGCAGCCAATCTTTCACTAGCAATCAGCCCCAGCATTTT. Its protein is CASSQSFTSNQPQHF.

The chain combines TRBV10-3 with TRBJ2-1; the D call may be TRBD1 or TRBD2 (7 bases each). Germline loops: CDR1 ENHRY, CDR2 SYGVKD. V was cut by 3 bases and J by 7 bases, with 19 bases left in between. The CDR3 has 16 amino acids. The CDR3 region is CAISDPGTEGGNEQFF. DNA of the CDR3: TGTGCCATCAGTGACCCAGGGACAGAGGGGGGGAATGAGCAGTTCTTC.

This chain joins TRBV7-8 and TRBJ1-5; 8 bases are shared with TRBD1. The V gene end was trimmed by 5 bases and the J gene end by 4 bases; junction bases not matched to a gene: 13. CDR3 length: 17 residues. CDR1 SGHVS and CDR2 FQNEAQ come from the germline V gene. The CDR3 sequence is CASSLMGRGQGNQPQHF. CDR3 in DNA: TGTGCCAGCAGCCTAATGGGCAGGGGGCAAGGGAATCAGCCCCAGCATTTT.

V usage is TRBV18 and J usage is TRBJ1-1; D is unresolved. Trimming pared 5 bases from V and 0 bases from J, leaving 7 bases between. The CDR3 consists of 13 residues. Germline V gives CDR1 KGHSH, CDR2 LQKENI. The CDR3 region has the DNA TGTGCCAGCTCAGTTTCCGTGAACACTGAAGCTTTCTTT. Translation: CASSVSVNTEAFF.

V and J are TRBV2 and TRBJ2-7, with a weak D call TRBD1 (5 bases). CDR3 length equals 12 residues. Trimming stripped 6 bases from V and 0 bases from J, with 6 bases between. In germline, CDR1 is SNHLY, CDR2 FYNNEI. The CDR3 is CASRQDSYEQYF. In DNA form, the CDR3 reads TGTGCCAGCAGACAGGACTCCTACGAGCAGTACTTC.

The V call is TRBV6-6, the J call TRBJ1-4; D remains unclear. V lost 7 bases and J lost 4, with 16 bases in between. Germline loops: CDR1 MNHNY, CDR2 SVGAGI (reference sequence). This CDR3 has 15 residues. CDR3 amino acids: CASTAVRGSNEKLFF. The CDR3 DNA follows: TGTGCCAGCACCGCCGTACGGGGAAGTAATGAAAAACTGTTTTTT.

Here the CDR3 DNA reads TGTGCCAGCAGTTACTCCGGGGACCTCAATCAGCCCCAGCATTTT. Protein product: CASSYSGDLNQPQHF. This chain uses TRBV6-5 with TRBJ1-5; maybe TRBD1 (5 bases). Per germline, CDR1 MNHEY and CDR2 SVGAGI. V shed 0 bases and J shed 3 bases, with 9 bases lying between them. The CDR3 sequence is 15 residues long.

This clone was recorded once. The chain is built from TRBV5-1 and TRBJ1-4; D gene ambiguous. Per germline, CDR1 SGHRS and CDR2 YFSETQ. CDR3 size: 15 residues. V lost 2 bases and J lost 4, with 12 bases in between. CDR3 sequence (DNA): TGCGCCAGCAGCTTCGCCGGACGCGATAATGAAAAACTGTTTTTT. It specifies CASSFAGRDNEKLFF.

This sequence joins TRBV19 and TRBJ2-1; 9 nucleotides match TRBD2. The CDR3 is 15 residues long. J was trimmed by 6 bases and V by 5 bases; bases with no gene match: 8. From germline, CDR1 is LNHDA and CDR2 SQIVND (reference sequence). DNA for the CDR3: TGTGCCAGTAGTGTTGCGGGAGGGCCCTTCAATGAGCAGTTCTTC. Translation gives CASSVAGGPFNEQFF.

The chain has TRBV11-2 and TRBJ2-1; the D is unclear. This CDR3 is built from 15 residues. Trimming left V 4 bases short and J 1 base short, with 11 bases between. Germline loops: CDR1 SGHAT, CDR2 FQNNGV. CDR3: CASSSSPRSYNEQFF. CDR3 DNA sequence: TGTGCCAGCAGCTCCAGTCCTAGATCCTACAATGAGCAGTTCTTC.

There are a few counts of this clone. CDR3 region: CASNGQGAEAFF. Here the CDR3 DNA reads TGTGCCAGCAATGGACAGGGCGCTGAAGCTTTCTTT. The chain couples TRBV6-6 to TRBJ1-1; 8 bases align to TRBD1. In germline, CDR1 is MNHNY, CDR2 SVGAGI (reference sequence). The CDR3 spans 12 residues. V shed 7 bases and J 6 bases; nucleotides not matched to a gene: 4.

The chain carries TRBV6-1 and TRBJ2-5, with 11 nucleotides matching TRBD1. The V segment lost 8 bases and the J segment 5 bases; nucleotides outside the gene matches: 4. CDR3 length: 13 amino acids. Germline CDR1 reads MNHNS; CDR2 reads SASEGT. The CDR3 DNA reads TGTGCCAGCGGGGACAGGGGGTTGGAGACCCAGTACTTC. Amino acid sequence: CASGDRGLETQYF.

The chain carries TRBV28 and TRBJ1-5, with D tentatively TRBD1 (6 bases). Germline CDR1 is MDHEN and CDR2 is SYDVKM. V was pared by 6 bases and J by 7 bases, with 22 bases between. The CDR3 is 16 amino acids. The CDR3 DNA reads as TGTGCCAGCAGCCCCCGAGGGAGAGGGGGTGACCAGCCCCAGCATTTT. Translated, it gives CASSPRGRGGDQPQHF.

The gene calls are TRBV4-1 and TRBJ2-1; TRBD2 agrees at 7 bases. From germline, CDR1 is MGHRA and CDR2 YSYEKL. The CDR3 has 17 residues. Unmatched junction bases numbered 9, after V lost 4 bases and J lost 0 bases. The CDR3 here is CASSPEQLAHSYNEQFF. The CDR3 DNA is TGCGCCAGCAGCCCTGAACAACTAGCGCACTCCTACAATGAGCAGTTCTTC.

The chain has TRBV27 and TRBJ2-2, with TRBD2 matching over 10 bases. Germline lookup yields CDR1 MNHEY and CDR2 SMNVEV (reference sequence). With V trimmed by 6 bases and J by 8 bases, 15 bases remained unmatched. This CDR3 is 17 amino acids long. CDR3 nucleotide sequence: TGTGCCAGCAGCCGAAGTTGGACTAGCGGACCGACGGGGGAGCTGTTTTTT. Translation gives CASSRSWTSGPTGELFF.